This T cell receptor beta chain was obtained from a study of T cells in Graves' hyperthyroidism and ophthalmopathy (dated by TCRdb to about 2019). About the full investigation: Peripheral blood samples were taken at initial diagnosis, before any treatment was given. A discovery cohort of about a hundred patients, about 43 with Graves' ophthalmopathy and 55 to 65 with stable Graves' hyperthyroidism, was used to find distinguishing TCR V-J signatures. Prospective prediction of ophthalmopathy was tested in an independent validation cohort of about 19 hyperthyroidism patients and 17 patients who later progressed to ophthalmopathy. The 100 or so discovery patients were randomly divided into training and test sets at a 7:3 ratio. Thyroid tissue and blood T-cell repertoires from several Graves' hyperthyroidism patients were also compared in the study. Following sampling, methimazole starting at 30 mg daily was given to hyperthyroidism patients, and high-dose intravenous methylprednisolone was given to ophthalmopathy patients. According to the paper, TCR Vbeta CDR3 sequencing was carried out on around 140 peripheral blood samples, which came from 40 to 45 ophthalmopathy, 75 or so hyperthyroidism and about 17 progressor patients.

What the work shows at the level of the full study, not this receptor alone: Most expanded thyroid clonotypes (frequency above 0.001) were also detected in blood, suggesting blood repertoires may reflect thyroid immune responses. In cross-validation, a model built on a 13 V-J signature told ophthalmopathy apart from stable hyperthyroidism with approximately 90% sensitivity and roughly 81% specificity, and in testing the same model reached 80%/75%. No statistical method was used to fix the sample size in advance, and group allocation was not hidden from the investigators. In validation, the model predicted progression to ophthalmopathy with over 65% sensitivity and over 72% specificity, a median of about 6.7 months before onset.

The TCR beta CDR3 regions were amplified from the RNA transcripts. For the first round of RT-PCR on the TCR CDR3, the HTBI primer set was used together with the Qiagen OneStep RT-PCR kit. The libraries were constructed in a second round of multiplex PCR and then size-selected and purified. Sequencing of the libraries was done on an Illumina HiSeq2000 using paired-end 100 bp reads. As for the authors' bioinformatics: SOAPnuke was used to process the raw data, removing reads that contained adapters or uncalled bases, had a mean Phred below 15, or lacked an exact match to the constant primer or identifier. High-quality paired reads were merged using COPE v1.2.5, and each unique nucleotide sequence was defined as a clonotype. Clonotypes were aligned to IMGT TRBV, TRBD and TRBJ reference segments using MiTCR v1.1. The analysis included only V-J combinations with a frequency above 0.0001, which together covered about 99% of the repertoires. The TCS score was defined as the ratio of F50 (clonal expansion) to E x V (chaos), calculated using BLOSUM62-based TCRdist between CDR3 peptides within each V-J. Welch's t-statistics and random forest reduced some 510 V-J features to 13, which were used in a naive Bayes classifier (R e1071). TCRdb cleaned the public reads at Q25 with fastp, built clones with MiXCR and kept in-frame beta chains. Each entry is one CDR3 protein sequence, shown with its most common DNA and genes. The V and J calls follow TCRdb's processing rather than the paper's. The sample includes roughly 740,000 distinct CDR3 sequences, with over 15% observed a single time. Clones ranked in the top ten supply around 7.7% of the sample.

This clonotype was seen ten or more times. Which antigen it targets is not known. Base qualities are not recorded, but no much larger clone differs from it by a single base. The CDR3 measures 14 amino acids from cysteine to phenylalanine. Just CDR3 DNA is preserved here, 42 bases in frame from base 1. CDR1 and CDR2, per the germline V gene, are SGHRS and YFSETQ. Trimming leaves V shorter by 5 bases and J shorter by 7 bases, with the junction holding 12 bases beyond the gene matches. Stable Graves' hyperthyroidism was defined as no progression to ophthalmopathy during 18 months of follow-up. Hyperthyroidism patients were newly diagnosed, had a disease duration of under 2 months, and were aged 18 to 65 years. Exclusion was applied to patients with uncontrolled infections, other autoimmune diseases, pregnancy or lactation. Diagnoses were based on clinical symptoms, serum thyroxine and TRAb, thyroid ultrasound and orbital computed tomography. PBMCs were separated from 7.5 to 10 ml of fresh peripheral blood using Ficoll-Paque density gradient centrifugation. Trizol reagent was used to extract total RNA, and RNA quality was then checked on an Agilent 2100 Bioanalyzer.

This chain joins TRBV5-1 to TRBJ2-7, and 7 junction bases match TRBD1. Sequenced sample: blood. The sequence came from a man between 18 and 35 years old with Graves' hyperthyroidism. The DNA is as follows: TGCGCCAGCAGTTCCACCGGACAGGCCTCGGAGCAGTACTTC. It encodes CASSSTGQASEQYF.